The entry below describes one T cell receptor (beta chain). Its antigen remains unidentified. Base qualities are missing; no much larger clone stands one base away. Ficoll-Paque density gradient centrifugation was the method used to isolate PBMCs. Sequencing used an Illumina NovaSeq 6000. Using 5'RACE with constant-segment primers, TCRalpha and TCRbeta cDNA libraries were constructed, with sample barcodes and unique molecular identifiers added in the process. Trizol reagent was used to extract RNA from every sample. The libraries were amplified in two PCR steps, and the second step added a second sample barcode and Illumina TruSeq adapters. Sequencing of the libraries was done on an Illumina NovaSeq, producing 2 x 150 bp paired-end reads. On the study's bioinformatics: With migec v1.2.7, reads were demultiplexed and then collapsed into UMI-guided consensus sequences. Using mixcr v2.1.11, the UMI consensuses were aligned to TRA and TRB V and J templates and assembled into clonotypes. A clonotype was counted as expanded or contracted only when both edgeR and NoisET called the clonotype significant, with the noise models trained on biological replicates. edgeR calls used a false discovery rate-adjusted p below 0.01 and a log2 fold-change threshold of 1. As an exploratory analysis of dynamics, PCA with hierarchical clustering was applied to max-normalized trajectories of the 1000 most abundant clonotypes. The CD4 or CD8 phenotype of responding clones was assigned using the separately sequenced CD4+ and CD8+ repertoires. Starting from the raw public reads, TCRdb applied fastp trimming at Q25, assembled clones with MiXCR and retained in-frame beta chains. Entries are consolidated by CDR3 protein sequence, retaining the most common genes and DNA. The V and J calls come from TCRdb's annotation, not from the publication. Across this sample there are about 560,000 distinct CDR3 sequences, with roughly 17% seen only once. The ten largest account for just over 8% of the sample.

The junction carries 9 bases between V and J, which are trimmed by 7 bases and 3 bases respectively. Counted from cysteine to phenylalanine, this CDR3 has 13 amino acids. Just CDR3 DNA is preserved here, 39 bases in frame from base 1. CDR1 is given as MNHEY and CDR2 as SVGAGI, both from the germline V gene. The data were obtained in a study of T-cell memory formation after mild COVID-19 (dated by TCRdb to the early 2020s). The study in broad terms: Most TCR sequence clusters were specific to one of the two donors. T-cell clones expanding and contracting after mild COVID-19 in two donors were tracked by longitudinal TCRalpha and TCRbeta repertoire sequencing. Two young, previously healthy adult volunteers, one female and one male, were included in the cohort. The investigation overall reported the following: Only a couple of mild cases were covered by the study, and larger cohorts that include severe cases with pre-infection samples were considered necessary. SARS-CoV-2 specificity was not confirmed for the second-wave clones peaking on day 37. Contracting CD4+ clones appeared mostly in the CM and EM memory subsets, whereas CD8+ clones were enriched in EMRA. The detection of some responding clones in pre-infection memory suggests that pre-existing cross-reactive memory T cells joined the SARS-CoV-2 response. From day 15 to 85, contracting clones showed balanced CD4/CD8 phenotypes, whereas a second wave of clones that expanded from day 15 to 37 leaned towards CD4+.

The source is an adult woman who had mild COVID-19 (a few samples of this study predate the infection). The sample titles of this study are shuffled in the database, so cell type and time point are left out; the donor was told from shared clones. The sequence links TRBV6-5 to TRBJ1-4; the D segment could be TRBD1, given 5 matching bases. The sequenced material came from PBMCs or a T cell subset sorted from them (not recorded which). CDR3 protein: CASTGLANEKLFF. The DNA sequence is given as TGTGCCAGCACGGGGCTGGCTAATGAAAAACTGTTTTTT.